This record concerns one TCR beta chain sequence. The donors, all of them Caucasian adults, lived in Nashville, Tennessee. This sample is part of a study of shared clonotypes between healthy human individuals. TCRdb's table, derived via immunoSEQ multiplex PCR, lists solely in-frame clones and lacks some. The table records more than 550,000 clones, 90% of them present only once. Trimming shortened V by 0 bases and J by 10 bases, and 13 bases separated the two germline ends. CDR3 length equals 14 residues. Germline CDR1 is MNHEY and CDR2 is SVGAGI. The specimen was memory CD8+ T cells from PBMCs. Subset given: CD45RO+ cells pooled with CCR7-negative TemRA cells. V usage is TRBV6-5 and J usage is TRBJ2-1; possibly TRBD2 for D (6 bases). This receptor was obtained from a man younger than 35 in good health. Some clones in this sample may be carry-over from other donors' samples. DNA for the CDR3: TGTGCCAGCAGTTACTCGGCGGGGACCCTGGAGCAGTTCTTC. Protein product: CASSYSAGTLEQFF.